This TCR beta chain was recovered during a study of OX40 agonist ivuxolimab in advanced cancers. General notes on the study: Ivuxolimab, which targeted the costimulatory receptor OX40 (CD134), was an agonistic, fully human IgG2 monoclonal antibody. Patients were allowed to have had prior anti-PD-1, anti-PD-L1 or anti-CTLA-4 therapy, and around 40% of the dose-escalation patients had previously received checkpoint inhibitors. In the dose-escalation cohort, 65% to 85% of patients were male, and the mean age was 60 years with a range of roughly 23 to 79. Peripheral TCRbeta sequencing was intended to test whether TCR sequence diversity was altered and clonal T-cell expansion was caused by ivuxolimab. Among the roughly 50 dose-escalation patients, around 20 had hepatocellular carcinoma, approximately 15 melanoma, 9 renal cell carcinoma and 9 head and neck cancer. Intravenous ivuxolimab was administered to patients every 2 weeks at six dose levels: 0.01, 0.1, 0.3, 1.5, 3 and 10 mg/kg. Partial responses occurred in three dose-escalation patients: two with cutaneous melanoma and one with hepatocellular carcinoma. The paper describes the monotherapy dose-escalation part (N = 52 patients) of the phase I trial of ivuxolimab. Summary of the overall study and its limitations: At doses of 0.1 to 3.0 mg/kg, clonal expansion of both CD4+ and CD8+ T cells in blood was seen between baseline and week 6. Partial responders in the 0.1-3.0 mg/kg groups had among the lowest normalized peripheral clonal expansion, especially among CD8+ T cells. After ivuxolimab, expanded clones were on average more numerous among CD8+ T cells than among CD4+ T cells. Low levels of normalized T-cell clonal expansion were also shown by some nonresponding patients. The antigen specificity of the clonally expanded peripheral T cells was not determined.

The table lists this clone with a few counts. This receptor's antigen is unknown. Base qualities are not provided; no much larger clone lies one nucleotide away. CDR3 length: 14 amino acids, cysteine to phenylalanine. The read is trimmed to its CDR3 DNA, 42 bases read in frame from base 1. Trimming accounts for 8 bases at V and 1 base at J, while the number of junction bases matched to no gene is 5. CDR1 and CDR2, per the germline V gene (reference sequence), are MNHEY and SMNVEV. Patients with a history of autoimmune disease or receiving systemic immunosuppression were excluded from the trial. In every dose cohort, peripheral blood was drawn for TCR sequencing at baseline, cycle 4 day 1, and cycle 7 day 1. The samples were taken from a phase I, first-in-human, multicenter, open-label dose-escalation trial of ivuxolimab. Adults with locally advanced or metastatic melanoma, renal cell, hepatocellular, or head and neck squamous cell carcinoma were enrolled in the trial. CD4+ and CD8+ T cells were sorted separately from peripheral blood before TCR sequencing.

Genomic DNA was extracted from sorted cells for sequencing of the TCRbeta CDR3 region. TCRbeta CDR3 regions were sequenced using the immunoSEQ Assay. Held by TCRdb, this immuneACCESS table contains in-frame sequences only and omits some clones. Under half of the omission traces to an unresolved V gene where checked; the cause of the rest is unknown. The sample records roughly 33,000 clones, 74% of which are singletons. The ten largest clones capture nearly 20% of the sample. This sequence uses TRBV27 and TRBJ1-5; the junction holds 7 bases that match TRBD1. This sample comprised CD4+ or CD8+ T cells sorted from blood, obtained in a trial of the OX40 agonist ivuxolimab. The sequence was obtained from an adult with an advanced solid tumor such as melanoma, head and neck, liver or kidney cancer. The CDR3 corresponds to CASRDSGSNQPQHF. In nucleotide form, the sequence is TGTGCCAGCCGGGACAGCGGGAGCAATCAGCCCCAGCATTTT.